This T cell receptor (beta chain) was retrieved from a study of T cells in localized non-small cell lung cancer. V was trimmed by 6 bases and J by 11 bases, leaving 14 bases between them. Germline V CDR1 and CDR2: ENHRY, SYGVKD. The CDR3 covers 12 residues. The protocol was immunoSEQ multiplex PCR, while the TCRdb copy is restricted to in-frame clones and leaves out a portion. The sample holds tens of thousands of clones, 88% seen once. Study-wide points: Prolonged overall survival went with higher T cell density in the blood.

As concerns this clone: As yet, its antigen is unknown.

The input for sequencing was peripheral blood, taken before any cancer treatment. The clonotype comes from a woman between 35 and 70 years old with stage I squamous cell lung carcinoma. The chain recombines TRBV10-3 with TRBJ2-1, with D perhaps matching TRBD1 or TRBD2 (5 bases each). CDR3 coding DNA: TGTGCCATCAGGGGGGACGAGGTAAAGCAGTTCTTC. Protein sequence: CAIRGDEVKQFF.